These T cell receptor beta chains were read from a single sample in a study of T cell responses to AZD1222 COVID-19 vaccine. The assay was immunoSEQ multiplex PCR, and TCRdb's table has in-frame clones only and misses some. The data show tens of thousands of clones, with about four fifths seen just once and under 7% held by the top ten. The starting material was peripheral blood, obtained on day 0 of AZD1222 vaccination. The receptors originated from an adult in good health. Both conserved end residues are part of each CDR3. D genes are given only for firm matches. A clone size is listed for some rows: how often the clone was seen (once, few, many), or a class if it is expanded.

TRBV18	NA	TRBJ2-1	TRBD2	TGTGCCAGCTCACCACCGACTAGCGGGGGGGATCGCGATGAGCAGTTCTTC	CASSPPTSGGDRDEQFF
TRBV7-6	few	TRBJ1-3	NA	TGTGCCAGCAGCCTAGGGGACGGGCGATCTGGAAACACCATATATTTT	CASSLGDGRSGNTIYF
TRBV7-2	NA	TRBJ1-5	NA	TGTGCCAGCAGCCCCGGACAGAAAAATCAGCCCCAGCATTTT	CASSPGQKNQPQHF
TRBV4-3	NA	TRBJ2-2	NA	TGCGCCAGCAGCGAGGGTCCAACATTGCGGAACACCGGGGAGCTGTTTTTT	CASSEGPTLRNTGELFF
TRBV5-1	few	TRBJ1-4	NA	TGCGCCAGCAGCTGGATTGCAACTAATGAAAAACTGTTTTTT	CASSWIATNEKLFF
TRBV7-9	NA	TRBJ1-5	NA	TGTGCCAGCAGCGGAGTGGGCAATCAGCCCCAGCATTTT	CASSGVGNQPQHF
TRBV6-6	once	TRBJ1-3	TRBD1	TGTGCCAGCAGTTACGAACAGGGGGCTGGAAACACCATATATTTT	CASSYEQGAGNTIYF
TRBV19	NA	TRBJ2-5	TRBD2	TGTGCCAGTAGTATAGGGCAGGGAGGGGAGACCCAGTACTTC	CASSIGQGGETQYF
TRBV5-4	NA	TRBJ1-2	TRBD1	TGTGCCAGCAGCTGGGACAGGGGGCGGAACTATGGCTACACCTTC	CASSWDRGRNYGYTF
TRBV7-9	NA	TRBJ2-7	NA	TGTGCCAGCAGCTTAAGTGGAGAGCAGTACTTC	CASSLSGEQYF
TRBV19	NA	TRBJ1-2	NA	TGTGCCAGTAGAGTGGGGCAGAACAGCTATGGCTACACCTTC	CASRVGQNSYGYTF
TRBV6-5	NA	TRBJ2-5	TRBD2	TGTGCCAGCAGAGTTAGCGGGGGGAGACAAGAGACCCAGTACTTC	CASRVSGGRQETQYF
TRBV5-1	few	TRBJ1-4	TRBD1	TGCGCCAGCAGCTTAACAGGGGTGTTGTCAACTAATGAAAAACTGTTTTTT	CASSLTGVLSTNEKLFF
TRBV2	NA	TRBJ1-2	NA	TGTGCCAGCAGTGTTTCGAAAAGGGGGGGCTACACCTTC	CASSVSKRGGYTF
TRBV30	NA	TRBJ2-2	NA	TGTGCCTGGAGTGTAGGCCACGGGGGTGCCGGGGAGCTGTTTTTT	CAWSVGHGGAGELFF
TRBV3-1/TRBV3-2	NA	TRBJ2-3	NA	TGTGCCAGCAGCGACCCCGGGACTTTGCCCACAGATACGCAGTATTTT	CASSDPGTLPTDTQYF
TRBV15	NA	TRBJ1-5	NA	TGTGCCACCAGCAGGGACGACGTCGTTGGCGCTCAGCCCCAGCATTTT	CATSRDDVVGAQPQHF
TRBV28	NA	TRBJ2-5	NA	TGTGCCAGCAGTTTCTCGGAGAGGGCCCAGTACTTC	CASSFSERAQYF
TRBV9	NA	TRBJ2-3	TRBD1	TGTGCCAGCAGCGTGCAGGGGGCGTACACAGATACGCAGTATTTT	CASSVQGAYTDTQYF
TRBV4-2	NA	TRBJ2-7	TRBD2	TGTGCCAGCAGCCAAGATCTTTTGGTGTCGGGACTAGCCTACGAGCAGTACTTC	CASSQDLLVSGLAYEQYF
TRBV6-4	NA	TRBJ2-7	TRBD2	TGTGCCAGCAGTAGGCTAGCGGGGGGTTCCTACGAGCAGTACTTC	CASSRLAGGSYEQYF
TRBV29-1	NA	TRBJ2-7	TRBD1	TGCAGCGTTGGCGTTCGAGGACAGGGGTACGAGCAGTACTTC	CSVGVRGQGYEQYF
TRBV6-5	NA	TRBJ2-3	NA	TGTGCCAGCAGGGACAGGAGACTAGCCACAGATACGCAGTATTTT	CASRDRRLATDTQYF
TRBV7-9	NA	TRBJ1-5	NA	TGTGCCAGCAGCTCTACGGACGCCTATCATACCGGCAATCAGCCCCAGCATTTT	CASSSTDAYHTGNQPQHF
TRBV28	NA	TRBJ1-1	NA	TGTGCCGCTAGACAAGGATCTAAGGCTGAAGCTTTCTTT	CAARQGSKAEAFF
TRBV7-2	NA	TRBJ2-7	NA	TGTGCCAGCAGCTTCCGTGGACACTACGAGCAGTACTTC	CASSFRGHYEQYF
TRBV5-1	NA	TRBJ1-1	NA	TGCGCCAGCAGCTTGGTACCCCCGAACACTGAAGCTTTCTTT	CASSLVPPNTEAFF
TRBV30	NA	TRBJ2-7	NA	TGTGCCTGGAGTGTACCCAGGCTAGCACGTTCGAGGTGGGAGCAGTACTTC	CAWSVPRLARSRWEQYF
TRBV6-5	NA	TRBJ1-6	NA	TGTGCCAGCAGTTACTCGGATAGGGTCGATTCACCCCTCCACTTT	CASSYSDRVDSPLHF
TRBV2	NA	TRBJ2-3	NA	TGTGCCAGCAGTAAGACAGATACGCAGTATTTT	CASSKTDTQYF
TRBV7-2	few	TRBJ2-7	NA	TGTGCCAGCAGCCGACAGTCCTCCTACGAGCAGTACTTC	CASSRQSSYEQYF
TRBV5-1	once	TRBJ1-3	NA	TGCGCCAGCAGCCCCGACCTACGGGCTGGAAACACCATATATTTT	CASSPDLRAGNTIYF
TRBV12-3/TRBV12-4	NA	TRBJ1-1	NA	TGTGCCAGCAGTTTATCAATGGACACTGAAGCTTTCTTT	CASSLSMDTEAFF
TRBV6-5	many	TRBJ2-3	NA	TGTGCCAGCAGTTACTTGGCAGGGGGGAGAGATACGCAGTATTTT	CASSYLAGGRDTQYF
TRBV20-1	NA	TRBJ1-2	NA	TGCAGTGCTAGTGCGGGGACTAACTATGGCTACACCTTC	CSASAGTNYGYTF
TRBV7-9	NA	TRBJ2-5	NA	TGTGCCAGCAGCCGATACGGCAGGGGAAGGAAAGAGACCCAGTACTTC	CASSRYGRGRKETQYF
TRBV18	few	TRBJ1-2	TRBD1	TGTGCCAGCTCACTGGGACAGGGTTCCTATGGCTACACCTTC	CASSLGQGSYGYTF
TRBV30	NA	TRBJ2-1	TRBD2	TGTGCCTGGAGTGAACTAGCGGGGGGCTACAATGAGCAGTTCTTC	CAWSELAGGYNEQFF
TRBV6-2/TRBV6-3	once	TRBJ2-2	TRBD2	TGTGCCAGCAGTTTTCGGGGGGGCACCGGGGAGCTGTTTTTT	CASSFRGGTGELFF
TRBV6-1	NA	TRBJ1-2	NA	TGTGCCAGCAGTGCAGCGTGGGACGCCTATGGCTACACCTTC	CASSAAWDAYGYTF